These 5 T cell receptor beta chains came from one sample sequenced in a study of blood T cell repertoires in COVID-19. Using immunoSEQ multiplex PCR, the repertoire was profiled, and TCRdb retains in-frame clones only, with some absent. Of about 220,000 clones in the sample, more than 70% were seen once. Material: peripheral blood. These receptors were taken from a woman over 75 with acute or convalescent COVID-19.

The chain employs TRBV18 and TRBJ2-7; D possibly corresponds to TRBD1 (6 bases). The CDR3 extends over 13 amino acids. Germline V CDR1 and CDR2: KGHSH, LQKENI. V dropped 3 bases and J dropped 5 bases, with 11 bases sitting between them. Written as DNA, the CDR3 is TGTGCCAGCTCACCCCAGGGGCAGGACGAGCAGTACTTC. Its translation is CASSPQGQDEQYF. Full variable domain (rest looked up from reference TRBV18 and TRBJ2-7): NAGVMQNPRHLVRRRGQEARLRCSPMKGHSHVYWYRQLPEEGLKFMVYLQKENIIDESGMPKERFSAEFPKEGPSILRIQQVVRGDSAAYFCASSPQGQDEQYFGPGTRLTVT.

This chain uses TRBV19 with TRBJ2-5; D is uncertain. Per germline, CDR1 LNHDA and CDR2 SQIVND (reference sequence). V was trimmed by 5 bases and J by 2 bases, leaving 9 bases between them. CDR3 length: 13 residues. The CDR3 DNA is TGTGCCAGTAGTCCCGATCTACAAGAGACCCAGTACTTC. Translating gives CASSPDLQETQYF.

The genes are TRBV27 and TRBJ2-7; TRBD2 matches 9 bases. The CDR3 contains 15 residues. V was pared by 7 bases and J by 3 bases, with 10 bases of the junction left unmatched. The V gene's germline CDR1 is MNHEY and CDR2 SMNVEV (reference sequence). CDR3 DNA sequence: TGTGCCAGCAAACTAGGGGCTAGCGGGGTCTACGAGCAGTACTTC. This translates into CASKLGASGVYEQYF.

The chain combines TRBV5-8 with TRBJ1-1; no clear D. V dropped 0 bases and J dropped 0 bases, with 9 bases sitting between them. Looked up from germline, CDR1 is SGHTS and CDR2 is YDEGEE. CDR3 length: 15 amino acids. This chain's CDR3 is CASSLEAGMNTEAFF. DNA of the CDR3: TGTGCCAGCAGCTTGGAGGCAGGTATGAACACTGAAGCTTTCTTT.

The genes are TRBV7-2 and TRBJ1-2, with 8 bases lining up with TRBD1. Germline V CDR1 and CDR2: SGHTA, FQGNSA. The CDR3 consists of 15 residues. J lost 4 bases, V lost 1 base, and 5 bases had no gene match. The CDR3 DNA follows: TGTGCCAGCAGCTTAGAGGCAGGGGGCGCCTATGGCTACACCTTC. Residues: CASSLEAGGAYGYTF.